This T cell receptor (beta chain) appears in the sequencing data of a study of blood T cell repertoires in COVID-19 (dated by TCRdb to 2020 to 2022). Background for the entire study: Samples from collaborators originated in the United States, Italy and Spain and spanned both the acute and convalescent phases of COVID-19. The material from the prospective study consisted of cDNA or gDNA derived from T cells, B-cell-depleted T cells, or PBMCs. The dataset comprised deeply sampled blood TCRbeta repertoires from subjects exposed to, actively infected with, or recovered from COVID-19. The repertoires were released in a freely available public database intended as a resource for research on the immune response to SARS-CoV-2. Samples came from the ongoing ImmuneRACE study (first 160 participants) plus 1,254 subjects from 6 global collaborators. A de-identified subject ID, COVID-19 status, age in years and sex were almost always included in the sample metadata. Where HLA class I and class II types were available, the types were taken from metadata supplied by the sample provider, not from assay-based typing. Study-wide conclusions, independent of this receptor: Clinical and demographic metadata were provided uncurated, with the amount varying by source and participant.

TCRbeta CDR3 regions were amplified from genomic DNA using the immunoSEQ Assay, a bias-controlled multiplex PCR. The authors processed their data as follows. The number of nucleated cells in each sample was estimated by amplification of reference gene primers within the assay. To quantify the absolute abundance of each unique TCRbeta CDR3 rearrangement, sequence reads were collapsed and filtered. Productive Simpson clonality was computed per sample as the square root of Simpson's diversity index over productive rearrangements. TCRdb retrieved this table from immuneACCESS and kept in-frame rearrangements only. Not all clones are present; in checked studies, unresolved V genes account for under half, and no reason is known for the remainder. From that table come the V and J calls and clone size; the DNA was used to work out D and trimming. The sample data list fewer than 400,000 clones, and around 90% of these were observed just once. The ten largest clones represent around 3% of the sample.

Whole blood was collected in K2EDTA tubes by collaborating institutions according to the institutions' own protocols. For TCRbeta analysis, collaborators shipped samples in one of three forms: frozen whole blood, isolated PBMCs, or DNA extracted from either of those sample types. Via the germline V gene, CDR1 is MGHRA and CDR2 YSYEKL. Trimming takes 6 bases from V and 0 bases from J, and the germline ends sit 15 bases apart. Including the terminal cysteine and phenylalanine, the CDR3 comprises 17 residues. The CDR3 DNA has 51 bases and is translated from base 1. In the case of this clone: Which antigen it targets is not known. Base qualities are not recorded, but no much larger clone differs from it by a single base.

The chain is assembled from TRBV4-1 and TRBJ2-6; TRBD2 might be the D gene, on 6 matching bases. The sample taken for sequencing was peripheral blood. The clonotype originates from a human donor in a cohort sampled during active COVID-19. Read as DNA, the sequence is TGCGCCAGCAGTCCCGGGACTGGAATCTCTGGGGCCAACGTCCTGACTTTC. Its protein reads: CASSPGTGISGANVLTF.